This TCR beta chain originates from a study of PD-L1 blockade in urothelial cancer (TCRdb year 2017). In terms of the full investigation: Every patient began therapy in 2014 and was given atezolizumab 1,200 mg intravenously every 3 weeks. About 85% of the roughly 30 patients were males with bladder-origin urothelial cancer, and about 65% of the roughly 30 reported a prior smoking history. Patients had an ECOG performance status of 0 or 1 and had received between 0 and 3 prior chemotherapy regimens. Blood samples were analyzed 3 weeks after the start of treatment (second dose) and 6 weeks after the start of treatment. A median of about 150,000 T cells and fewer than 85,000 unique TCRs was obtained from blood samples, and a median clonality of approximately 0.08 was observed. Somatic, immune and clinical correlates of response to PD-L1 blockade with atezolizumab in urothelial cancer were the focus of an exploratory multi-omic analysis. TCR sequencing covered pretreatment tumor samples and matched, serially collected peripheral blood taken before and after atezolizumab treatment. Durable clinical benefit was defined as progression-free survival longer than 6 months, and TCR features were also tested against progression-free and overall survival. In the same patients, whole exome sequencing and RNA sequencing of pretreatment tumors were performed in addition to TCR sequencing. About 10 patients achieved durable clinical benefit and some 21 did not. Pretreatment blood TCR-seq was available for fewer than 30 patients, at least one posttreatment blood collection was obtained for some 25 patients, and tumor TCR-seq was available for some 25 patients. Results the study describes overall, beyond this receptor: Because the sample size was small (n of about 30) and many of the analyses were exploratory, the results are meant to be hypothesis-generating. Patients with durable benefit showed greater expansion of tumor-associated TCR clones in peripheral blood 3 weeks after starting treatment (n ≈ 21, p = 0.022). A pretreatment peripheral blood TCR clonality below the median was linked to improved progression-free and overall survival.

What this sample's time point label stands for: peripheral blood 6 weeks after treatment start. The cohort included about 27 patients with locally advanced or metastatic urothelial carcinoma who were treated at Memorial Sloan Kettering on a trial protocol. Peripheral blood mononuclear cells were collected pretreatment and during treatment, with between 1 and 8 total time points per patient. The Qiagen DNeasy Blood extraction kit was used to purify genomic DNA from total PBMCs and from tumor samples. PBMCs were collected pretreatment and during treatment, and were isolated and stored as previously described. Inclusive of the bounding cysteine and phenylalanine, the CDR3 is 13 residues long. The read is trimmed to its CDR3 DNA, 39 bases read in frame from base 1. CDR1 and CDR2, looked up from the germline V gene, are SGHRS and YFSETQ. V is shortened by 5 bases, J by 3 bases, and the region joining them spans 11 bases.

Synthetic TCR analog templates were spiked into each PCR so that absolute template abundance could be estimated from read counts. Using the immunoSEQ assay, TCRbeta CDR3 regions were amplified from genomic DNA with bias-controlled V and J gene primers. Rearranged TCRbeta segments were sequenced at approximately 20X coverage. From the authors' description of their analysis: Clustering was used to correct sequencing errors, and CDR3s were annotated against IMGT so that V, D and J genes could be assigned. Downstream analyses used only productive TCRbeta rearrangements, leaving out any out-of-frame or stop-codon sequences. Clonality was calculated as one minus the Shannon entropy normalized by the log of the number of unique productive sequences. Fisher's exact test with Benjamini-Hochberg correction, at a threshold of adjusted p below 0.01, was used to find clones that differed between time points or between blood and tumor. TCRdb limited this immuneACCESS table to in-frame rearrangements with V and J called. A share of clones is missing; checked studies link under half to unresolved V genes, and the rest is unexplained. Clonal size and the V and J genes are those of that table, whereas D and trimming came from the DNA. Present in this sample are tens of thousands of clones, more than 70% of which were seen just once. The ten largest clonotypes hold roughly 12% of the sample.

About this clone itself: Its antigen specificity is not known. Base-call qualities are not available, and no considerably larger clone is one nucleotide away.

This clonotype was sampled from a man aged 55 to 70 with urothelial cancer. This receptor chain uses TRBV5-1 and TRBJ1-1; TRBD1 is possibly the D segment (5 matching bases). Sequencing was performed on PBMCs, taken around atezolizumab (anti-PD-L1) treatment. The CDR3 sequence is CASRGLGDTEAFF. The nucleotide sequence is TGCGCCAGCAGGGGACTAGGCGACACTGAAGCTTTCTTT.